This T cell receptor beta chain came from a study of blood T cells in healthy people across ages. The CDR3 contains 15 residues. Germline CDR1 and CDR2: SGHRS and YFSETQ. For the second PCR, which ran for roughly 6 to 12 cycles, a sample-barcoded 5' primer and a J-beta primer mix were used. Using its own MiXCR run on the 5' RACE reads, TCRdb lists one record per CDR3 protein. The top ten clones hold approximately 0.7% of a sample with more than 1,000,000 distinct CDR3 sequences, approximately 25% of them seen once. These sequences were also reported in another study, on T cells of mothers and their children. From that report: Each mother gave over 9.5 million TCR beta CDR3 reads; each child, several million.

Sequencing input: blood. The TCR was taken from a girl aged 2 to 10 in good health. The chain links TRBV5-1 to TRBJ2-5; tentatively, D is TRBD2 (6 bases). The J call is doubtful: the DNA matches TRBJ2-1 better. DNA of the CDR3: TGCGCCAGCACCCGGGTCCGGGGGTCTGTCAATGAGCAGTTCTTC. Its protein product is CASTRVRGSVNEQFF.